Below are 26 T cell receptor beta chains sequenced from a single sample in a study of blood T cell repertoires in COVID-19. Libraries were prepared by immunoSEQ multiplex PCR; TCRdb keeps only in-frame clonotypes and omits some of them. The sample records a few hundred thousand clones, roughly 88% being singletons. Input material: peripheral blood. These receptor sequences come from a woman aged 30 to 39 who had recovered from COVID-19.

The J gene is TRBJ1-6, the V gene TRBV6-5; 8 bases align to TRBD1. After removal of 4 bases from V and 9 bases from J, the junction contained 8 bases not matched to a gene. The CDR3 has 15 amino acids. CDR1 and CDR2 from the germline V gene are MNHEY and SVGAGI. CDR3 protein: CASSSQGTGGSPLHF. CDR3 DNA: TGTGCCAGCAGTTCTCAGGGGACAGGCGGTTCACCCCTCCACTTT.

The chain is built from TRBV6-5 and TRBJ1-1; 11 positions match TRBD1. The CDR3 is 14 amino acids. Trimming cost V 6 bases and J 3 bases; bases outside gene matches: 3. CDR1 is MNHEY and CDR2 is SVGAGI in the germline V gene. CDR3 coding DNA: TGTGCCAGCAGGGACAGGGGGCGAGACACTGAAGCTTTCTTT. It specifies CASRDRGRDTEAFF.

As concerns this clone: Other DNA sequences in this specimen translate into the identical CDR3. This chain uses TRBV7-2 with TRBJ2-5; 10 bases are a match to TRBD2. The CDR3 sequence is 15 residues long. The J segment lost 1 base and the V segment lost 3 bases, leaving 2 bases of the junction unmatched. Per germline, CDR1 SGHTA and CDR2 FQGNSA. CDR3 in DNA: TGTGCCAGCAGCTTCCAGCGGGGGGGCCAAGAGACCCAGTACTTC. Encoded protein: CASSFQRGGQETQYF.

In this sample, this clone turned up a few times. This chain joins TRBV6-6 and TRBJ1-3, with TRBD1 as a possible D gene (5 bases). The CDR3 loop spans 14 amino acids. The V and J ends lost 7 bases and 1 base respectively, with 11 bases between them. Germline V gene lookup returns CDR1 MNHNY and CDR2 SVGAGI (reference sequence). CDR3 sequence: CASTAGGSGNTIYF. CDR3 DNA sequence: TGTGCCAGCACCGCGGGGGGGTCTGGAAACACCATATATTTT.

The rearrangement links TRBV5-1 to TRBJ2-7, with TRBD1 matching over 7 bases. Germline CDR1 SGHRS, CDR2 YFSETQ. CDR3 length: 13 residues. Trimming took 4 bases from V and 7 from J; bases not matched to a gene: 8. The CDR3 DNA reads as TGCGCCAGCAGCAACCAAGGGGGCACAGAGCAGTACTTC. Translation gives CASSNQGGTEQYF.

The rearrangement links TRBV6-2 or TRBV6-3 to TRBJ2-7; D uncertain. The CDR3 extends over 16 amino acids. Trimming took off 0 bases at V and 0 bases at J, with 12 bases between the two ends. The V gene's germline CDR1 is MNHEY and CDR2 SVGEGT. In nucleotides, the CDR3 is TGTGCCAGCAGTTACTCGGTCCGGGTAGGCTCCTACGAGCAGTACTTC. Amino acid sequence: CASSYSVRVGSYEQYF.

The chain recombines TRBV4-1 with TRBJ2-5, with D perhaps TRBD1 (6 bases). Trimming removed 4 bases at V and 0 bases at J, with 9 bases between. Looked up from germline, CDR1 is MGHRA and CDR2 is YSYEKL. CDR3 size: 14 residues. In DNA form, the CDR3 reads TGCGCCAGCAGCCGTCAGGGGTACCAAGAGACCCAGTACTTC. Its protein product is CASSRQGYQETQYF.

CDR3 in DNA: TGTGCCAGCAGTCCCGGTGGAGCGGGGTCCCAAGAGACCCAGTACTTC. Translating it yields CASSPGGAGSQETQYF. The chain is built from TRBV6-2 or TRBV6-3 and TRBJ2-5; the match to TRBD2 covers 7 bases. Trimming cost V 5 bases and J 1 base; bases outside gene matches: 10. Germline assignment: CDR1 MNHEY and CDR2 SVGEGT. The CDR3 loop spans 16 amino acids.

There are a few counts of this clone. The rearrangement links TRBV12-3 or TRBV12-4 to TRBJ1-5; D is undetermined. The CDR3 covers 13 residues. V shed 3 bases and J shed 7 bases, with 10 bases lying between them. The DNA of the CDR3 is TGTGCCAGCAGTTTCTCACATCACCAGCCCCAGCATTTT. Translating it yields CASSFSHHQPQHF.

The chain has TRBV5-1 and TRBJ2-5, with D possibly TRBD1 on 6 matching bases. Germline CDR1 reads SGHRS; CDR2 reads YFSETQ. Trimming removed 6 bases from V and 1 base from J, with 16 bases in between. The CDR3 is 15 amino acids. CDR3: CASNARLDSQETQYF. The CDR3 DNA reads as TGCGCCAGCAACGCCCGTTTGGACAGCCAAGAGACCCAGTACTTC.

The chain combines TRBV6-2 or TRBV6-3 with TRBJ1-3; D remains unclear. Trimming pared 6 bases from V and 6 bases from J, leaving 18 bases between. The CDR3 runs 15 residues. In germline, CDR1 is MNHEY, CDR2 SVGEGT. CDR3 DNA sequence: TGTGCCAGCAGCCCCAGGTGGCTTTTAATAAACACCATATATTTT. This encodes CASSPRWLLINTIYF.

This chain connects TRBV7-2 to TRBJ2-2, with D tentatively TRBD1 (5 bases). V was pared by 6 bases and J by 5 bases, with 10 bases between. The CDR3 sequence is 13 residues long. Germline V gives CDR1 SGHTA, CDR2 FQGNSA. CDR3 sequence: CASRLQATGELFF. The CDR3, as DNA: TGTGCCAGCAGGCTACAGGCGACCGGGGAGCTGTTTTTT.

This chain links TRBV9 with TRBJ2-5, with 15 bases matching TRBD2. This CDR3 has 17 amino acids. Losses at the gene ends were 0 bases for V and 4 bases for J; bases not matched to a gene: 4. Germline CDR1 is SGDLS and CDR2 is YYNGEE. This CDR3 reads CASSVARTSGGGETQYF. CDR3 DNA: TGTGCCAGCAGCGTAGCTAGGACTAGCGGGGGGGGAGAGACCCAGTACTTC.

The CDR3 is CASSPDTGSNEKLFF. CDR3 sequence (DNA): TGTGCCAGCAGCCCTGATACAGGGAGTAATGAAAAACTGTTTTTT. The rearrangement joins TRBV7-9 to TRBJ1-4; D perhaps matches TRBD1 (6 bases). Germline V CDR1 and CDR2: SEHNR, FQNEAQ (reference sequence). V lost 5 bases and J lost 4, with 14 bases in between. This CDR3 is 15 amino acids long. The full variable domain, rest sourced from reference TRBV7-9 and TRBJ1-4, is DTGVSQNPRHKITKRGQNVTFRCDPISEHNRLYWYRQTLGQGPEFLTYFQNEAQLEKSRLLSDRFSAERPKGSFSTLEIQRTEQGDSAMYLCASSPDTGSNEKLFFGSGTQLSVL.

The CDR3 here is CASSTLTTPNYGYTF. The CDR3 DNA follows: TGTGCCAGCTCGACCCTGACAACCCCAAACTATGGCTACACCTTC. V gene TRBV2 combines with J gene TRBJ1-2; D gene ambiguous. Germline CDR1 and CDR2: SNHLY and FYNNEI. The V and J ends lost 8 bases and 2 bases respectively, with 18 bases between them. This CDR3 contains 15 residues.

The genes are TRBV7-9 and TRBJ2-6; D is perhaps TRBD2 (5 bases). In germline, CDR1 is SEHNR, CDR2 FQNEAQ (reference sequence). This CDR3 is built from 16 residues. The V gene lost 3 bases and the J gene lost 0 bases, with 9 bases spanning the gap. The CDR3 here is CASSFPAVSGANVLTF. The CDR3 DNA reads TGTGCCAGCAGCTTTCCAGCGGTCTCTGGGGCCAACGTCCTGACTTTC.

The rearrangement uses TRBV20-1 and TRBJ2-3; D remains ambiguous. Trimming cost V 8 bases and J 6 bases, with 9 bases left between them. Germline V gives CDR1 DFQATT, CDR2 SNEGSKA (reference sequence). The CDR3 is 10 residues long. CDR3 sequence reads: CSPEPDTQYF. The CDR3 nucleotides read TGCAGTCCCGAGCCGGATACGCAGTATTTT.

The CDR3 coding sequence is TGTGCCAGTAGTATAGAGGGGGGGAGCGAGCAGTACTTC. This encodes CASSIEGGSEQYF. The chain combines TRBV19 with TRBJ2-7, with 7 bases fitting TRBD2. Germline lookup yields CDR1 LNHDA and CDR2 SQIVND (reference sequence). The CDR3 has 13 amino acids. Trimming removed 0 bases from V and 6 bases from J; junction bases left unmatched: 2.

The V call is TRBV7-5, the J call TRBJ1-5; TRBD1, the D gene given by the table, was not confirmed from the DNA. TRBV7-5 is recorded as a pseudogene. The CDR3 covers 20 residues. The CDR3: CARSSSAGSLAKYSNQPQHF. In nucleotides, the CDR3 is TGTGCCAGAAGCTCCTCAGCAGGGTCACTCGCGAAGTATAGCAATCAGCCCCAGCATTTT.

V usage is TRBV28 and J usage is TRBJ1-2; TRBD1 agrees at 7 bases. CDR1 is MDHEN and CDR2 is SYDVKM in the germline V gene. V lost 5 bases, J lost 10 bases, and 4 bases stayed unmatched. The CDR3 consists of 11 residues. Written as DNA, the CDR3 is TGTGCCAGCAGTCACAGGGGTGACTACACCTTC. Translation gives CASSHRGDYTF.

The chain uses TRBV7-2 and TRBJ2-1; 7 nucleotides line up with TRBD2. CDR1 is SGHTA and CDR2 is FQGNSA in the germline V gene. The CDR3 spans 15 residues. Trimming removed 1 base from V and 10 bases from J; junction bases left unmatched: 10. As DNA, the CDR3 is TGTGCCAGCAGCTTAGACGGGACTACCCACAGGGAGCAGTTCTTC. Amino acids: CASSLDGTTHREQFF. Filled out from reference TRBV7-2 and TRBJ2-1, the complete variable domain reads GAGVSQSPSNKVTEKGKDVELRCDPISGHTALYWYRQSLGQGLEFLIYFQGNSAPDKSGLPSDRFSAERTGGSVSTLTIQRTQQEDSAVYLCASSLDGTTHREQFFGPGTRLTVL.

The J gene is TRBJ2-3, the V gene TRBV18, with 7 bases aligning to TRBD2. V gave up 0 bases and J gave up 5 bases; unmatched junction bases: 5. The CDR3 runs to 15 residues. Germline assignment: CDR1 KGHSH and CDR2 LQKENI. CDR3 nucleotides: TGTGCCAGCTCACCACCATTAGGCGGGAGAGATACGCAGTATTTT. This encodes CASSPPLGGRDTQYF.

J is TRBJ1-6 and V is TRBV19, with TRBD1 matching over 9 bases. CDR3 size: 15 residues. The germline V gene encodes CDR1 LNHDA and CDR2 SQIVND (reference sequence). J gave up 7 bases and V 5 bases, and 6 bases lay outside the gene matches. The CDR3 DNA follows: TGTGCCAGTAGTCCCACGGGACAGGGAAATTCACCCCTCCACTTT. Translated: CASSPTGQGNSPLHF. Using reference TRBV19 and TRBJ1-6 for the parts outside the CDR3, the full variable domain is DGGITQSPKYLFRKEGQNVTLSCEQNLNHDAMYWYRQDPGQGLRLIYYSQIVNDFQKGDIAEGYSVSREKKESFPLTVTSAQKNPTAFYLCASSPTGQGNSPLHFGNGTRLTVT.

The genes are TRBV11-2 and TRBJ1-1; 7 bases fit TRBD1. The V gene's germline CDR1 is SGHAT and CDR2 FQNNGV. V shed 3 bases, J shed 5 bases, and the junction held 9 bases outside the gene matches. This CDR3 has 15 residues. CDR3 sequence reads: CASSFSLTGRTEAFF. CDR3 sequence (DNA): TGTGCCAGCAGCTTTTCCCTGACAGGGAGGACTGAAGCTTTCTTT.

This chain links TRBV28 with TRBJ2-3, with 13 positions matching TRBD2. The CDR3 contains 18 residues. The trim removed 5 bases at V and 1 base at J, leaving 9 bases unmatched. CDR1 is MDHEN, CDR2 SYDVKM, per germline. CDR3 sequence: CASSKLAGGPDGTDTQYF. The DNA of the CDR3 is TGTGCCAGCAGTAAACTAGCGGGGGGGCCGGATGGCACAGATACGCAGTATTTT.

The gene calls are TRBV11-2 and TRBJ2-5, with D maybe TRBD2 (6 bases). The CDR3 runs 15 residues. V was cut by 3 bases and J by 4 bases, with 15 bases left in between. The V gene's germline CDR1 is SGHAT and CDR2 FQNNGV. CDR3 DNA: TGTGCCAGCAGCTTCCACTGGGGGGTGGGAGAGACCCAGTACTTC. Protein: CASSFHWGVGETQYF.